This is a list of T cell receptor beta chains from one sample in a study of blood T cell repertoires in COVID-19. Data came from immunoSEQ multiplex PCR; TCRdb stores just in-frame clones and leaves some out. The sample includes fewer than 200,000 clones, about 88% of them seen just once. Input material: PBMCs or T cells enriched from blood (not recorded which). The receptors come from a woman younger than 35 who had recovered from COVID-19. Each CDR3 is given with its conserved first and last residue. The D gene is left open where the match is weak. Clone size is stated in some rows and not others, as once, few, many or a class when expanded.

CDR3: CASSPRWGGNTEAFF
DNA: TGTGCCAGCTCACCTCGATGGGGGGGAAACACTGAAGCTTTCTTT
J: TRBJ1-1
D: NA
V: TRBV18
size: NA

CDR3: CASSHTYTGELFF
DNA: TGTGCCAGCAGCCACACCTACACCGGGGAGCTGTTTTTT
J: TRBJ2-2
D: NA
V: TRBV7-8
size: NA

CDR3: CASSFWSGTGGGEQYF
DNA: TGTGCCAGCAGCTTTTGGTCAGGGACAGGGGGGGGCGAGCAGTACTTC
J: TRBJ2-7
D: TRBD1
V: TRBV5-4
size: NA

CDR3: CASSNPGLAPGETQYF
DNA: TGTGCCAGCAGTAACCCGGGACTAGCCCCTGGGGAGACCCAGTACTTC
J: TRBJ2-5
D: TRBD2
V: TRBV28
size: NA

CDR3: CASRQDTGELFF
DNA: TGTGCCAGCAGGCAGGACACCGGGGAGCTGTTTTTT
J: TRBJ2-2
D: NA
V: TRBV5-4
size: once

CDR3: CASSSTSQETQYF
DNA: TGTGCCAGCAGCTCGACTAGCCAAGAGACCCAGTACTTC
J: TRBJ2-5
D: NA
V: TRBV7-3
size: NA

CDR3: CASSYFGQGAIWENIQYF
DNA: TGTGCCAGCAGTTATTTCGGACAGGGGGCGATTTGGGAAAACATTCAGTACTTC
J: TRBJ2-4
D: TRBD1
V: TRBV6-2/TRBV6-3
size: NA

CDR3: CASSRDRGRSGELFF
DNA: TGCGCCAGCAGTCGGGACAGGGGGCGTTCCGGGGAGCTGTTTTTT
J: TRBJ2-2
D: TRBD1
V: TRBV23-1
size: NA

CDR3: CASSFRGTGGYTF
DNA: TGTGCCAGCAGCTTTCGAGGGACAGGCGGCTACACCTTC
J: TRBJ1-2
D: TRBD1
V: TRBV11-2
size: NA

CDR3: CASSLTTRQGNSPLHF
DNA: TGCGCCAGCAGCTTGACCACCCGACAGGGAAATTCACCCCTCCACTTT
J: TRBJ1-6
D: TRBD1
V: TRBV5-1
size: few

CDR3: CSASLTGSYEQYF
DNA: TGCAGTGCTAGTCTTACAGGCTCCTACGAGCAGTACTTC
J: TRBJ2-7
D: NA
V: TRBV20-1
size: NA

CDR3: CASSVQDKVVSPLHF
DNA: TGTGCCAGCAGTGTACAGGACAAGGTAGTATCACCCCTCCACTTT
J: TRBJ1-6
D: NA
V: TRBV25-1
size: few

CDR3: CASSERTGNTIYF
DNA: TGTGCCAGCAGTGAACGGACAGGAAACACCATATATTTT
J: TRBJ1-3
D: NA
V: TRBV2
size: once

CDR3: CASSVPPEQYF
DNA: TGTGCCAGCAGTGTCCCTCCCGAGCAGTACTTC
J: TRBJ2-7
D: NA
V: TRBV6-2/TRBV6-3
size: NA

CDR3: CASSLVGRGDNEQFF
DNA: TGTGCCAGCAGCTTAGTAGGGAGGGGAGACAATGAGCAGTTCTTC
J: TRBJ2-1
D: TRBD2
V: TRBV7-2
size: NA

CDR3: CASSPRVGGANVLTF
DNA: TGTGCCAGCAGTCCCCGGGTAGGTGGGGCCAACGTCCTGACTTTC
J: TRBJ2-6
D: NA
V: TRBV6-2/TRBV6-3
size: NA

CDR3: CASSVATARSNEKLFF
DNA: TGTGCCAGCAGCGTAGCTACCGCGCGGAGCAATGAAAAACTGTTTTTT
J: TRBJ1-4
D: NA
V: TRBV9
size: NA

CDR3: CASGRGGNYGYTF
DNA: TGTGCCAGCGGGAGGGGGGGCAACTATGGCTACACCTTC
J: TRBJ1-2
D: NA
V: TRBV28
size: NA

CDR3: CASSVEEDPTEFSGNTIYF
DNA: TGTGCCAGCAGCGTAGAAGAAGATCCCACGGAGTTCTCTGGAAACACCATATATTTT
J: TRBJ1-3
D: NA
V: TRBV9
size: NA

CDR3: CASSYGSTTYNEQFF
DNA: TGTGCCAGCAGTTACGGGTCTACGACTTACAATGAGCAGTTCTTC
J: TRBJ2-1
D: NA
V: TRBV6-5
size: NA